These 24 T cell receptor beta chains were all obtained from the same sample, sequenced in a study of blood T cell repertoires in COVID-19. Sequenced by immunoSEQ multiplex PCR; TCRdb stores in-frame clones only, minus some. The profile shows 80,000 or so clones, approximately 80% of them singletons. Sequenced material: peripheral blood. These receptors all come from a man of 80 years or more with acute or convalescent COVID-19.

The rearrangement uses TRBV5-1 and TRBJ1-1; D is possibly TRBD1 (6 bases). Germline-derived CDR1 and CDR2 are SGHRS and YFSETQ. CDR3 size: 16 residues. The V gene lost 6 bases and the J gene lost 4 bases, with 22 bases spanning the gap. The CDR3 region has the DNA TGCGCCAGCAAAGTACGGGGAGGGGGGCGTGGCACTGAAGCTTTCTTT. This codes for CASKVRGGGRGTEAFF.

V usage is TRBV7-9 and J usage is TRBJ2-3, with 13 bases lining up with TRBD2. V shed 5 bases, J shed 4 bases, and the junction held 3 bases outside the gene matches. Germline loops: CDR1 SEHNR, CDR2 FQNEAQ (reference sequence). CDR3 size: 15 residues. CDR3 nucleotides: TGTGCCAGCAGCCCTACTAGCGGGAGGGCAGATACGCAGTATTTT. It codes for CASSPTSGRADTQYF.

V usage is TRBV2 and J usage is TRBJ1-1; D might be TRBD1 (6 bases). This CDR3 spans 13 amino acids. Germline V gives CDR1 SNHLY, CDR2 FYNNEI. The V gene lost 4 bases and the J gene lost 3 bases, with 9 bases spanning the gap. CDR3 nucleotides: TGTGCCAGCAGTGTGGCAGGGGACACTGAAGCTTTCTTT. It is translated as CASSVAGDTEAFF.

CDR3 coding DNA: TGCGCCAGCAGCTCTACTTTAGCGGGAGGGCCGGGCAATGAGCAGTTCTTC. The encoded protein is CASSSTLAGGPGNEQFF. This chain connects TRBV5-1 to TRBJ2-1; 11 bases are a match to TRBD2. The CDR3 runs to 17 residues. Losses at the gene ends were 3 bases for V and 6 bases for J; bases not matched to a gene: 11. Per the germline V gene, CDR1 is SGHRS and CDR2 is YFSETQ.

In this sample, this clone turned up once. The chain employs TRBV29-1 and TRBJ2-2; 13 bases line up with TRBD2. The CDR3 runs to 17 residues. The J segment lost 6 bases and the V segment lost 6 bases, leaving 13 bases of the junction unmatched. CDR1 is SQVTM, CDR2 ANQGSEA, per germline. The CDR3 DNA is TGCAGCGTCCCCCACCCAGGACTAGCGGGAGCAGCCGGGGAGCTGTTTTTT. Translating gives CSVPHPGLAGAAGELFF.

The CDR3 reads CASSPWRQGAGRDTQYF. CDR3 in DNA: TGTGCCAGCAGCCCTTGGCGACAGGGGGCGGGTCGGGATACGCAGTATTTT. The gene calls are TRBV7-8 and TRBJ2-3, with 10 bases matching TRBD1. V lost 5 bases, J lost 6 bases, and 14 bases stayed unmatched. This CDR3 is built from 17 residues. Germline V CDR1 and CDR2: SGHVS, FQNEAQ. Using reference TRBV7-8 and TRBJ2-3 for the parts outside the CDR3, the full variable domain is GAGVSQSPRYKVAKRGQDVALRCDPISGHVSLFWYQQALGQGPEFLTYFQNEAQLDKSGLPSDRFFAERPEGSVSTLKIQRTQQEDSAVYLCASSPWRQGAGRDTQYFGPGTRLTVL.

The DNA of the CDR3 is TGTGCCAGCAGTCCCCAAGGGACACAATCCACCTATGGCTACACCTTC. The encoded protein is CASSPQGTQSTYGYTF. J is TRBJ1-2 and V is TRBV27; weak D call: TRBD1 (6 bases). Germline assignment: CDR1 MNHEY and CDR2 SMNVEV (reference sequence). The length of the CDR3 is 16 residues. The germline V and J ends were trimmed by 5 bases and 4 bases, with 20 bases remaining between them.

This rearrangement joins TRBV19 to TRBJ1-1; 7 bases line up with TRBD1. This CDR3 is 15 amino acids long. V dropped 3 bases and J dropped 9; count of bases not matched to a gene: 13. Germline CDR1 and CDR2: LNHDA and SQIVND (reference sequence). The CDR3, as DNA: TGTGCCAGTAGTATCAACCGGGACAGAGTTAGTCAAGCTTTCTTT. Protein product: CASSINRDRVSQAFF. The variable domain in full, with the rest retrieved from reference TRBV19 and TRBJ1-1, is DGGITQSPKYLFRKEGQNVTLSCEQNLNHDAMYWYRQDPGQGLRLIYYSQIVNDFQKGDIAEGYSVSREKKESFPLTVTSAQKNPTAFYLCASSINRDRVSQAFFGQGTRLTVV.

The chain couples TRBV13 to TRBJ2-3; TRBD2 is a possible D gene (5 bases). Germline CDR1 reads PRHDT; CDR2 reads FYEKMQ (reference sequence). The V gene lost 5 bases and the J gene lost 3 bases, with 9 bases spanning the gap. CDR3 size: 13 residues. The CDR3, as DNA: TGTGCCAGCAGCGAACCGGGGACAGATACGCAGTATTTT. It yields the protein CASSEPGTDTQYF.

The rearrangement uses TRBV28 and TRBJ2-2; D may be TRBD1 (6 bases). CDR1 and CDR2 (germline): MDHEN, SYDVKM. V lost 2 bases and J 3 bases, leaving 16 bases between the germline ends. The CDR3 runs 17 residues. CDR3 bases: TGTGCCAGCAGTTTACCCTCCCCGGGACAATACACCGGGGAGCTGTTTTTT. Translation gives CASSLPSPGQYTGELFF.

This rearrangement joins TRBV30 to TRBJ1-1; D is ambiguous. Looked up from germline, CDR1 is GTSNPN and CDR2 is SVGIG (reference sequence). This CDR3 has 16 amino acids. Trimming took off 2 bases at V and 0 bases at J, with 16 bases between the two ends. The CDR3 sequence: CAWSPPDEAMNTEAFF. The CDR3 region has the DNA TGTGCCTGGAGTCCCCCGGATGAGGCAATGAACACTGAAGCTTTCTTT.

The chain recombines TRBV28 with TRBJ2-7, with TRBD2 matching 10 bases. Germline V gene lookup returns CDR1 MDHEN and CDR2 SYDVKM. V lost 2 bases, J lost 2 bases, and 3 bases stayed unmatched. CDR3 length equals 15 residues. As DNA, the CDR3 is TGTGCCAGCAGTTTAAGCCTAGCGGGAGCCTACGAGCAGTACTTC. Translating it yields CASSLSLAGAYEQYF.

This rearrangement joins TRBV5-1 to TRBJ2-2; the D gene is possibly TRBD1 (6 bases). Trimming shortened V by 4 bases and J by 4 bases, and 11 bases separated the two germline ends. CDR1 SGHRS and CDR2 YFSETQ come from the germline V gene. CDR3 size: 14 residues. The CDR3 coding sequence is TGCGCCAGCAGCCTCCCAGGGGTCACCGGGGAGCTGTTTTTT. Translated, it gives CASSLPGVTGELFF.

The chain employs TRBV7-2 and TRBJ1-1; D is uncertain. Trimming removed 3 bases from V and 2 bases from J, with 4 bases in between. The CDR3 has 12 amino acids. Germline CDR1 and CDR2: SGHTA and FQGNSA. This CDR3 reads CASSFYNTEAFF. The CDR3 nucleotides are TGTGCCAGCAGCTTCTACAACACTGAAGCTTTCTTT.

This chain connects TRBV7-9 to TRBJ1-4; TRBD1 aligns across 7 bases. Germline CDR1 is SEHNR and CDR2 is FQNEAQ (reference sequence). The CDR3 contains 15 residues. Trimming took 3 bases from V and 4 from J; bases not matched to a gene: 5. CDR3: CASSFPGQHNEKLFF. As DNA, the CDR3 is TGTGCCAGCAGCTTTCCGGGACAGCATAATGAAAAACTGTTTTTT.

The V call is TRBV7-9, the J call TRBJ1-1, with D unresolved. The ends were cut back, 5 bases at V and 0 bases at J, with 19 bases in the middle. Germline V lookup: CDR1 SEHNR, CDR2 FQNEAQ (reference sequence). This CDR3 region has 17 residues. The CDR3 nucleotides are TGTGCCAGCAGCCCCCATACGGGGATGGAGATGAACACTGAAGCTTTCTTT. Translating gives CASSPHTGMEMNTEAFF.

V and J are TRBV19 and TRBJ1-1; D unresolved. V was pared by 6 bases and J by 2 bases, with 13 bases between. The CDR3 spans 14 residues. Germline lookup yields CDR1 LNHDA and CDR2 SQIVND (reference sequence). The CDR3 protein is CASSISGFNTEAFF. DNA for the CDR3: TGTGCCAGTAGCATCTCGGGGTTTAACACTGAAGCTTTCTTT.

V usage is TRBV5-5 and J usage is TRBJ2-5; D call uncertain. Per germline, CDR1 SGHKS and CDR2 YYEKEE (reference sequence). Trimming took 1 base from V and 1 from J, leaving 5 bases between them. The CDR3 loop spans 13 amino acids. CDR3 DNA sequence: TGTGCCAGCAGCTTGTACAGCCAAGAGACCCAGTACTTC. It translates to CASSLYSQETQYF.

This clone appeared a few times. The chain couples TRBV2 to TRBJ2-2, with D perhaps matching TRBD1 (6 bases). The V gene lost 2 bases and the J gene lost 4 bases, with 11 bases spanning the gap. CDR1 SNHLY and CDR2 FYNNEI come from the germline V gene. The CDR3 runs to 15 residues. CDR3 sequence reads: CASSETGHRTGELFF. Written as DNA, the CDR3 is TGTGCCAGCAGTGAAACGGGACATCGCACCGGGGAGCTGTTTTTT.

The V and J genes are TRBV5-1 and TRBJ2-4, with a possible D match to TRBD2 (5 bases). Germline V lookup: CDR1 SGHRS, CDR2 YFSETQ. The CDR3 covers 16 residues. Trimming left V 2 bases short and J 1 base short, with 13 bases between. For the CDR3, the DNA is TGCGCCAGCAGCTTTGGGTTTGGGGAGGCCAAAAACATTCAGTACTTC. Protein sequence: CASSFGFGEAKNIQYF.

The V and J genes are TRBV7-2 and TRBJ1-3; D uncertain. Germline V CDR1 and CDR2: SGHTA, FQGNSA. This CDR3 spans 15 amino acids. V was pared by 3 bases and J by 2 bases, with 11 bases between. CDR3 nucleotides: TGTGCCAGCAGCTTTTCGGTCTCGGCTGGAAACACCATATATTTT. Translated, it gives CASSFSVSAGNTIYF.

This chain links TRBV6-1 with TRBJ1-3; no reliable D call. The germline gives CDR1 MNHNS, CDR2 SASEGT. Trimming left V 2 bases short and J 0 bases short, with 11 bases between. The length of the CDR3 is 16 residues. CDR3 nucleotide sequence: TGTGCCAGCAGTGAATACAGCTTCGTCTCTGGAAACACCATATATTTT. Its translation is CASSEYSFVSGNTIYF.

The chain recombines TRBV2 with TRBJ1-2, with a weak D call TRBD1 (5 bases). CDR1 and CDR2 (germline): SNHLY, FYNNEI. V shed 8 bases and J shed 3 bases, with 22 bases lying between them. This CDR3 is built from 16 residues. CDR3 bases: TGTGCCAGCTCCCTAACGACAGTTTTTGAGGACTATGGCTACACCTTC. Protein product: CASSLTTVFEDYGYTF. The variable domain in full, completed from reference TRBV2 and TRBJ1-2, reads EPEVTQTPSHQVTQMGQEVILRCVPISNHLYFYWYRQILGQKVEFLVSFYNNEISEKSEIFDDQFSVERPDGSNFTLKIRSTKLEDSAMYFCASSLTTVFEDYGYTFGSGTRLTVV.

This clone was seen a handful of times. The rearrangement uses TRBV9 and TRBJ2-1; TRBD2 matches at 9 bases. This CDR3 contains 20 residues. V lost 0 bases and J lost 0; bases outside the gene matches: 13. The V gene's germline CDR1 is SGDLS and CDR2 YYNGEE. CDR3 loop: CASSVAPSGRKISSYNEQFF. The CDR3 bases are TGTGCCAGCAGCGTAGCGCCGAGCGGGAGGAAAATAAGCTCCTACAATGAGCAGTTCTTC.